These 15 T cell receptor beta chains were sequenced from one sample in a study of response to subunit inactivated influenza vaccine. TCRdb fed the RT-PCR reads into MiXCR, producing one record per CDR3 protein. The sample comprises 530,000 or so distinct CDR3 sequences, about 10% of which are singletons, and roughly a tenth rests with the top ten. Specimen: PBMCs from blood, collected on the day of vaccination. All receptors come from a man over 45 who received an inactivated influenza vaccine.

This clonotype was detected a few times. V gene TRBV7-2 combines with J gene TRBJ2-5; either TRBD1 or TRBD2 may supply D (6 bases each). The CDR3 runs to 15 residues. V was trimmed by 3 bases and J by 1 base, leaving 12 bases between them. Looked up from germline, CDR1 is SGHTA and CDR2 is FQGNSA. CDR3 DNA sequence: TGTGCCAGCAGCTTCCAAAGGGGGGCCCAAGAGACCCAGTACTTC. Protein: CASSFQRGAQETQYF.

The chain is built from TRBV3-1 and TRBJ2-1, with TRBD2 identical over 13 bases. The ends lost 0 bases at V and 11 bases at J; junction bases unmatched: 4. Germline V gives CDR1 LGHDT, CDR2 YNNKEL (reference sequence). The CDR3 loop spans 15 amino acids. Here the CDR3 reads CASSQERTSGGKQFF. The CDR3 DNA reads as TGTGCCAGCAGCCAAGAGCGGACTAGCGGGGGAAAGCAGTTCTTC.

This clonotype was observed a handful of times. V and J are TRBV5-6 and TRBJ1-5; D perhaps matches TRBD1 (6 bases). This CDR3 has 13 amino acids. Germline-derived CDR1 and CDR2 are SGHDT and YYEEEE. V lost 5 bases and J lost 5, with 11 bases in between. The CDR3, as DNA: TGTGCCAGCAGTCAGGGGATGGATCAGCCCCAGCATTTT. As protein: CASSQGMDQPQHF. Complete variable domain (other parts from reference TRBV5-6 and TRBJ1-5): DAGVTQSPTHLIKTRGQQVTLRCSPKSGHDTVSWYQQALGQGPQFIFQYYEEEERQRGNFPDRFSGHQFPNYSSELNVNALLLGDSALYLCASSQGMDQPQHFGDGTRLSIL.

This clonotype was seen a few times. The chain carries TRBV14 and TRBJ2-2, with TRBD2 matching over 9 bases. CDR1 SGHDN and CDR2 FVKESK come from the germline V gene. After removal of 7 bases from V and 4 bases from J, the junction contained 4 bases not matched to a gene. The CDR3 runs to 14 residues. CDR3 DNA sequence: TGTGCCAGCACGTCTAGCGGGGCCACCGGGGAGCTGTTTTTT. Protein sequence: CASTSSGATGELFF.

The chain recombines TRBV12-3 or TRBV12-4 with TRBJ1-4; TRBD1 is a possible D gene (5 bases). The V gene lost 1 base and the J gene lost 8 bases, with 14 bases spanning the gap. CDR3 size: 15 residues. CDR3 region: CASSLEQGGGEKLFF. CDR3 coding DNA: TGTGCCAGCAGTTTAGAACAAGGCGGGGGAGAAAAACTGTTTTTT.

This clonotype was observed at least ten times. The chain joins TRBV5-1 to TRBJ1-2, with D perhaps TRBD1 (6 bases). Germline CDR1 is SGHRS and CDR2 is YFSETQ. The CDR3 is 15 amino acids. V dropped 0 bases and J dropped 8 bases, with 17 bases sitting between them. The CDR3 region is CASSLDPGATPGYTF. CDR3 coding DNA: TGCGCCAGCAGCTTGGATCCGGGGGCCACTCCCGGCTACACCTTC. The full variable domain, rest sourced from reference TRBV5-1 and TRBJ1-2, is KAGVTQTPRYLIKTRGQQVTLSCSPISGHRSVSWYQQTPGQGLQFLFEYFSETQRNKGNFPGRFSGRQFSNSRSEMNVSTLELGDSALYLCASSLDPGATPGYTFGSGTRLTVV.

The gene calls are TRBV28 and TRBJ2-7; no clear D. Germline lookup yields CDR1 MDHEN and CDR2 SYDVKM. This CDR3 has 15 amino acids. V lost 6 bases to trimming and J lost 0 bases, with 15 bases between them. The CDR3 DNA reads TGTGCCAGCAGGGGGTCGAGTTCGTCCTCCTACGAGCAGTACTTC. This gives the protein CASRGSSSSSYEQYF.

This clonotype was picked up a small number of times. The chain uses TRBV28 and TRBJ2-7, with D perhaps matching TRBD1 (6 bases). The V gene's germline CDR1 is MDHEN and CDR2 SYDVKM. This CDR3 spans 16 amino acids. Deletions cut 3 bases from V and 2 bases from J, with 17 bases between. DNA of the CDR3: TGTGCCAGCAGTTTTCTCCTTTGGACAGACACCTACGAGCAGTACTTC. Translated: CASSFLLWTDTYEQYF.

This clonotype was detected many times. The chain's CDR3 is CAIRPGGATEAFF. The CDR3 DNA follows: TGTGCCATCAGACCAGGGGGTGCCACTGAAGCTTTCTTT. The genes are TRBV10-3 and TRBJ1-1, with 7 bases fitting TRBD1. CDR3 length: 13 amino acids. The ends lost 6 bases at V and 4 bases at J; junction bases unmatched: 5. CDR1 and CDR2 (germline): ENHRY, SYGVKD.

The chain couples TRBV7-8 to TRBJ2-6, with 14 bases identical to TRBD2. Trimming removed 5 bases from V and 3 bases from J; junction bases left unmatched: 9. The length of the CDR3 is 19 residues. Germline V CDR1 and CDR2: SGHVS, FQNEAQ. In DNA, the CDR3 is TGTGCCAGCAGCCGCCTACAGGGACTAGCGGGAGATGGGGCCAACGTCCTGACTTTC. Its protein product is CASSRLQGLAGDGANVLTF.

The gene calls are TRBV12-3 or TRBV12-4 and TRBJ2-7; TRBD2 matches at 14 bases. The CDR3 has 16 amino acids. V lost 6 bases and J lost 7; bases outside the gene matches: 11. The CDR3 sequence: CASSPGTSGGQSEQYF. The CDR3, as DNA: TGTGCCAGCAGCCCCGGGACTAGCGGGGGTCAATCGGAGCAGTACTTC.

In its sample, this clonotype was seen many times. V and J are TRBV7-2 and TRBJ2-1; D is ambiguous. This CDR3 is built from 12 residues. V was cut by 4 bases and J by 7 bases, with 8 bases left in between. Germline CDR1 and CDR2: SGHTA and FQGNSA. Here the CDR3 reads CASSSGGNEQFF. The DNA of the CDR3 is TGTGCCAGCAGCTCCGGTGGTAATGAGCAGTTCTTC.

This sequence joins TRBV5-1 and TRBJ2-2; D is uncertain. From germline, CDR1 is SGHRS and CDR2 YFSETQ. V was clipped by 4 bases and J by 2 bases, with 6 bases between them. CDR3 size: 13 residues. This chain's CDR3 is CASSAYNTGELFF. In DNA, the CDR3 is TGCGCCAGCAGCGCCTATAACACCGGGGAGCTGTTTTTT.

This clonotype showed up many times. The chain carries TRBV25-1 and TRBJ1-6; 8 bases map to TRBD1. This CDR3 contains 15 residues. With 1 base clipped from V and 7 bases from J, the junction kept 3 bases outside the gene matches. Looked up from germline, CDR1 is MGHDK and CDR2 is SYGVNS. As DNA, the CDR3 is TGTGCCAGCAGTGAATTCTCAGGGGGCAATTCACCCCTCCACTTT. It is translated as CASSEFSGGNSPLHF.

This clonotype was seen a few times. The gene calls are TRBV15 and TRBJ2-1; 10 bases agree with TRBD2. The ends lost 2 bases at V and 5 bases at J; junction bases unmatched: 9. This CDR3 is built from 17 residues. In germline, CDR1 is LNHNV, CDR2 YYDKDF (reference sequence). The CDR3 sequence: CATSRSGAGGVDNEQFF. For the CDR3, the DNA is TGTGCCACCAGCAGATCGGGAGCGGGAGGGGTCGACAATGAGCAGTTCTTC.